This record concerns one T cell receptor beta chain sequence. The entry originates in a study of immune characterization of retroperitoneal liposarcoma. There are 15 residues in the CDR3. Germline V lookup: CDR1 MNHNS, CDR2 SASEGT. The ends lost 4 bases at V and 4 bases at J; junction bases unmatched: 4. MiXCR, applied by TCRdb to the PCR reads, yields one record per CDR3 protein. The sample has roughly 9,800 distinct CDR3 sequences, 37% seen once. This sequence originates from a female donor with retroperitoneal liposarcoma. The V gene is TRBV6-1, the J gene TRBJ2-3; 11 bases align to TRBD2. The sequencing sample was made of tumor tissue. Here the CDR3 DNA reads TGTGCCAGCAGTGGAGGGACTAGCGGCGCAGATACGCAGTATTTT. It specifies CASSGGTSGADTQYF.